The present TCR beta chain was sequenced within a study of cytomegalovirus exposure and HLA in healthy donors. With regard to this clone: The antigen remains undetermined.

The PCR ran on 60 Vbeta and 13 Jbeta primers. The assay was immunoSEQ multiplex PCR, and TCRdb's table has in-frame clones only and misses some. The data show about 180,000 clones, 65% to 85% seen once. General observations from the study: Diagnosis of cytomegalovirus status made by the classifier reportedly showed high specificity and sensitivity.

CDR3 length: 16 residues. J lost 5 bases, V lost 7 bases, and 15 bases had no gene match. Germline CDR1 reads LNHDA; CDR2 reads SQIVND (reference sequence). This chain uses TRBV19 with TRBJ2-7; 9 nucleotides agree with TRBD1. The clonotype was recovered from a man aged 55 to 70 in good health and CMV-seronegative. Source material: PBMCs. CDR3: CASTTSSTGGGDEQYF. CDR3 DNA sequence: TGTGCCAGTACCACCTCGTCTACAGGGGGCGGCGACGAGCAGTACTTC.